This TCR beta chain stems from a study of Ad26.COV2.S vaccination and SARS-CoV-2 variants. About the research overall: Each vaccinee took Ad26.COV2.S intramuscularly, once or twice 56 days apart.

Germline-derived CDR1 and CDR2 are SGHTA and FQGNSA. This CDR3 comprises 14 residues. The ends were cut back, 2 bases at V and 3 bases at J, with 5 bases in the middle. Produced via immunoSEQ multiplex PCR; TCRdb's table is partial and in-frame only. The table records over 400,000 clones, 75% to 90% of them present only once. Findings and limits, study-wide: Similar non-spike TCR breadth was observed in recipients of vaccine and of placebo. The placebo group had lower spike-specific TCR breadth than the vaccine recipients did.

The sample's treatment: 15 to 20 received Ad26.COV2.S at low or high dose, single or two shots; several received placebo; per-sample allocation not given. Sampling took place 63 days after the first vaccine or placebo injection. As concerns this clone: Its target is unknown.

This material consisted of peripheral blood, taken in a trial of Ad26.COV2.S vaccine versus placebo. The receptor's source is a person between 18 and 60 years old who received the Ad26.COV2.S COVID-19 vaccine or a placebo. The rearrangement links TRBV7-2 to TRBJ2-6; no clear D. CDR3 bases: TGTGCCAGCAGCTTAACCGGTGGGGCCAACGTCCTGACTTTC. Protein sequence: CASSLTGGANVLTF.